The 3 T cell receptor beta chains given below trace back to one sample, sequenced in a study of blood T cell repertoires in COVID-19. The assay was immunoSEQ multiplex PCR, and TCRdb's table has in-frame clones only and misses some. Here the sample spans 150,000 to 200,000 clones, more than 90% being singletons. Source material: peripheral blood. All receptors come from a man between 60 and 70 years old with active or convalescent COVID-19.

The chain has TRBV6-6 and TRBJ2-2; 16 bases map to TRBD2. The ends lost 5 bases at V and 10 bases at J; junction bases unmatched: 13. The CDR3 has 18 residues. Germline lookup yields CDR1 MNHNY and CDR2 SVGAGI (reference sequence). The DNA for the CDR3 is TGTGCCAGCAGTCCCGGGACTAGCGGGGGGGCAGTAATGAAGGAGCTGTTTTTT. Translation gives CASSPGTSGGAVMKELFF.

The chain joins TRBV29-1 to TRBJ1-5; weak D call: TRBD1 (5 bases). Between the trimmed V and J ends, which lost 8 bases and 3 bases, there was a span of 17 bases. The CDR3 spans 14 residues. CDR1 is SQVTM, CDR2 ANQGSEA, per germline. DNA of the CDR3: TGCAGCACAACGGGGGACGACCCCAATCAGCCCCAGCATTTT. This translates into CSTTGDDPNQPQHF.

The chain couples TRBV29-1 to TRBJ1-2, with a weak D call TRBD1 (5 bases). The V and J ends lost 3 bases and 3 bases respectively, with 11 bases between them. The length of the CDR3 is 13 residues. Germline V gene data show CDR1 as SQVTM and CDR2 as ANQGSEA. The CDR3 sequence is CSVDAGAHYGYTF. CDR3 DNA: TGCAGCGTTGATGCTGGGGCCCACTATGGCTACACCTTC.